This T cell receptor beta chain was identified in a study of technical replicates of blood from a few donors. The CDR3 loop spans 14 amino acids. Trimming removed 1 base at V and 8 bases at J, with 10 bases between. Germline V CDR1 and CDR2: SGHDT, YYEEEE. Sequencing was performed with immunoSEQ multiplex PCR; in TCRdb, only in-frame clones are kept and a portion is missing. The data hold tens of thousands of clones, with roughly 96% observed a single time. This receptor was obtained from a human donor in good health. This rearrangement joins TRBV5-6 to TRBJ1-6; the D gene is possibly TRBD1 (5 bases). The source material was T cells isolated from PBMCs. CDR3 sequence: CASSLSRVDSPLHF. CDR3 in DNA: TGTGCCAGCAGCTTGAGCAGGGTTGATTCACCCCTCCACTTT. Together with reference TRBV5-6 and TRBJ1-6, the CDR3 gives the full variable domain: DAGVTQSPTHLIKTRGQQVTLRCSPKSGHDTVSWYQQALGQGPQFIFQYYEEEERQRGNFPDRFSGHQFPNYSSELNVNALLLGDSALYLCASSLSRVDSPLHFGNGTRLTVT.